Each of the 9 T cell receptor beta chains below was sequenced from the same sample in a study of human T cells and chemical hapten exposure. From the RACE reads, TCRdb called clonotypes with MiXCR, one entry per CDR3 protein. The sample has around 350,000 distinct CDR3 sequences; 4.5% to 7% are singletons. Sample time point: pre-sensitization, week 0. The sample's treatment: therapeutic diphenylcyclopropenone sensitization with weekly scalp DPC. The sequencing used whole blood, collected in connection with sensitization to the hapten diphenylcyclopropenone (DPC). These TCRs come from a young woman with alopecia areata. Some clones in this sample may be carry-over from other donors' samples.

The rearrangement joins TRBV28 to TRBJ2-1, with 7 positions matching TRBD2. Germline loops: CDR1 MDHEN, CDR2 SYDVKM. This CDR3 has 18 residues. The trim removed 5 bases at V and 4 bases at J, leaving 17 bases unmatched. The CDR3 here is CASSRIAAWTRTYNEQFF. The CDR3 DNA reads TGTGCCAGCAGTCGAATCGCAGCCTGGACTAGAACTTACAATGAGCAGTTCTTC.

The chain couples TRBV28 to TRBJ2-7; weak D call: TRBD2 (6 bases). The germline V gene encodes CDR1 MDHEN and CDR2 SYDVKM. With 6 bases removed from V and 6 bases from J, the gap between germline ends came to 12 bases. The CDR3 consists of 12 residues. The CDR3 spells CASSYGTLEQYF. The CDR3 bases are TGTGCCAGCAGCTATGGGACTCTCGAGCAGTACTTC. Looking up the rest from reference TRBV28 and TRBJ2-7 gives the full variable domain: DVKVTQSSRYLVKRTGEKVFLECVQDMDHENMFWYRQDPGLGLRLIYFSYDVKMKEKGDIPEGYSVSREKKERFSLILESASTNQTSMYLCASSYGTLEQYFGPGTRLTVT.

This chain joins TRBV9 and TRBJ1-2, with TRBD1 matching 7 bases. The CDR3 contains 14 residues. The V segment lost 3 bases and the J segment 3 bases; nucleotides outside the gene matches: 5. Germline V gene data show CDR1 as SGDLS and CDR2 as YYNGEE. The CDR3 DNA sequence: TGTGCCAGCAGCGCAATAACAGGGGACTATGGCTACACCTTC. Translation: CASSAITGDYGYTF. The full variable domain, with the rest looked up from reference TRBV9 and TRBJ1-2, is DSGVTQTPKHLITATGQRVTLRCSPRSGDLSVYWYQQSLDQGLQFLIQYYNGEERAKGNILERFSAQQFPDLHSELNLSSLELGDSALYFCASSAITGDYGYTFGSGTRLTVV.

This clonotype occurred a few times. The genes are TRBV4-3 and TRBJ1-1; 8 positions agree with TRBD1. Germline lookup yields CDR1 LGHNA and CDR2 YSLEER. This CDR3 is 15 amino acids long. V trimming: 1 base; J trimming: 3 bases; junction bases outside the gene matches: 4. CDR3 DNA sequence: TGCGCCAGCAGCCAAGCAGGGGGCCGTCACACTGAAGCTTTCTTT. It is translated as CASSQAGGRHTEAFF.

This clonotype has only a few counts. The chain is built from TRBV6-5 and TRBJ1-3; a possible D gene is TRBD1 (5 bases). This CDR3 is built from 12 residues. Per germline, CDR1 MNHEY and CDR2 SVGAGI. V lost 6 bases and J lost 12, with 15 bases in between. The CDR3 reads CASRSQGPHIYF. The CDR3, as DNA: TGTGCCAGCAGGTCTCAGGGACCGCACATATATTTT.

This clonotype has just a few counts. The chain employs TRBV9 and TRBJ2-3, with D unresolved. Per germline, CDR1 SGDLS and CDR2 YYNGEE. V lost 0 bases and J lost 6, with 11 bases in between. The CDR3 is made up of 14 amino acids. This CDR3 is CASSVGATPDTQYF. The CDR3, as DNA: TGTGCCAGCAGCGTAGGCGCGACTCCGGATACGCAGTATTTT.

This clonotype was observed a few times. The rearrangement joins TRBV11-3 to TRBJ1-6; 10 bases agree with TRBD1. Germline V gene sequence: CDR1 SGHNT, CDR2 YENEEA. The CDR3 runs 15 residues. The junction had 5 bases not matched to a gene; V was cut back by 5 bases and J by 7 bases. In DNA, the CDR3 is TGTGCCAGCAGCCGGGGACAGGGGTTCAATTCACCCCTCCACTTT. Translating gives CASSRGQGFNSPLHF. The complete variable domain, with remaining parts taken from reference TRBV11-3 and TRBJ1-6, reads EAGVVQSPRYKIIEKKQPVAFWCNPISGHNTLYWYLQNLGQGPELLIRYENEEAVDDSQLPKDRFSAERLKGVDSTLKIQPAELGDSAVYLCASSRGQGFNSPLHFGNGTRLTVT.

CDR3 nucleotide sequence: TGTGCCAGCAGCCAAGAACCCCGGGGGGGAAACACCGGGGAGCTGTTTTTT. It encodes CASSQEPRGGNTGELFF. The gene calls are TRBV4-2 and TRBJ2-2; 8 positions match TRBD2. Germline CDR1 LGHNA, CDR2 YNFKEQ. This CDR3 has 17 residues. V shed 0 bases and J 2 bases; nucleotides not matched to a gene: 5.

This clonotype was recorded at least ten times. The chain couples TRBV5-1 to TRBJ2-3; D gene ambiguous. Germline V gene lookup returns CDR1 SGHRS and CDR2 YFSETQ. V was shortened by 1 base and J by 1 base, with 10 bases between the two germline ends. The CDR3 sequence is 15 residues long. CDR3 sequence reads: CASSLRPLRTDTQYF. The DNA for the CDR3 is TGCGCCAGCAGCTTGCGGCCATTACGCACAGATACGCAGTATTTT. The variable domain in full, completed from reference TRBV5-1 and TRBJ2-3, reads KAGVTQTPRYLIKTRGQQVTLSCSPISGHRSVSWYQQTPGQGLQFLFEYFSETQRNKGNFPGRFSGRQFSNSRSEMNVSTLELGDSALYLCASSLRPLRTDTQYFGPGTRLTVL.